This TCR beta chain was sequenced during a study of cytomegalovirus exposure and HLA in healthy donors. The study's findings and limits: Prior analysis indicated that the majority of TCR beta V segments exhibited productivity approximately 90% or approximately 30% of the time. Relative to equally common others, HLA-associated TCR beta chains showed greater clonal expansion in a later analysis.

On this clone itself: The antigen is unknown.

Both 60 Vbeta primers and 13 Jbeta primers went into the PCR. Assay: immunoSEQ multiplex PCR; the TCRdb copy retains only in-frame clones and omits some. The table has about 96,000 clones, under 85% seen once. Germline CDR1 reads SGHAT; CDR2 reads FQNNGV. The germline V and J ends were trimmed by 5 bases and 7 bases, with 9 bases remaining between them. This CDR3 has 12 amino acids. Healthy bone marrow donors made up the cohort. While unrecorded immune exposures were likely, the donors were nominally healthy when sampled. The rearrangement joins TRBV11-2 to TRBJ1-3; D remains ambiguous. This sequence was found in a woman aged 65 to 85 in good health and CMV-seropositive. The sequenced material came from PBMCs. CDR3 in amino acids: CASSRPGNTIYF. The CDR3 bases are TGTGCCAGCAGCCGACCGGGGAACACCATATATTTT.